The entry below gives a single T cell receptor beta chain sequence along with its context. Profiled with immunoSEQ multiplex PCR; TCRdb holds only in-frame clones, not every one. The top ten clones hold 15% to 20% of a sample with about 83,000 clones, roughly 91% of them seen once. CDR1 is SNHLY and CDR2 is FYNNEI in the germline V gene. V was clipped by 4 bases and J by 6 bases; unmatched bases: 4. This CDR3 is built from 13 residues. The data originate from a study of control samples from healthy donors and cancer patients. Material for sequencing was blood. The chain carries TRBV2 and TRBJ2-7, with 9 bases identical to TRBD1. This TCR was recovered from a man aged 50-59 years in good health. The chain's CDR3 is CASSVRGQGEQYF. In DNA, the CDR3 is TGTGCCAGCAGTGTTAGGGGACAGGGCGAGCAGTACTTC. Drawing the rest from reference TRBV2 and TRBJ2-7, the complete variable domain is EPEVTQTPSHQVTQMGQEVILRCVPISNHLYFYWYRQILGQKVEFLVSFYNNEISEKSEIFDDQFSVERPDGSNFTLKIRSTKLEDSAMYFCASSVRGQGEQYFGPGTRLTVT.